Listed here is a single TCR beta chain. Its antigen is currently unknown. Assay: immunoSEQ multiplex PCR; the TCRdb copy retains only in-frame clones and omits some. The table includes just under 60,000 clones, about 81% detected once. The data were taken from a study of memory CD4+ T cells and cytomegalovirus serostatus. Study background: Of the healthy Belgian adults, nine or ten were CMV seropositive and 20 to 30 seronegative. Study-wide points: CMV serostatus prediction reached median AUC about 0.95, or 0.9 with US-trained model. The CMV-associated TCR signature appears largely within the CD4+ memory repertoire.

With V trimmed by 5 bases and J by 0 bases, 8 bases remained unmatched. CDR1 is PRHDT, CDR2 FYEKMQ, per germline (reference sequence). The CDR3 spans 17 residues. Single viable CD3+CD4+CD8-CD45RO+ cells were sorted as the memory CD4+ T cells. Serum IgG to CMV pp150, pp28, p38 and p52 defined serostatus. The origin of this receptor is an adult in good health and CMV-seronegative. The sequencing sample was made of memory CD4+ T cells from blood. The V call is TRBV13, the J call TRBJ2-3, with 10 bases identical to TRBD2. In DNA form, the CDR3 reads TGTGCCAGCAGCCCGGGACTAGCGAGTCCTAGCACAGATACGCAGTATTTT. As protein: CASSPGLASPSTDTQYF.